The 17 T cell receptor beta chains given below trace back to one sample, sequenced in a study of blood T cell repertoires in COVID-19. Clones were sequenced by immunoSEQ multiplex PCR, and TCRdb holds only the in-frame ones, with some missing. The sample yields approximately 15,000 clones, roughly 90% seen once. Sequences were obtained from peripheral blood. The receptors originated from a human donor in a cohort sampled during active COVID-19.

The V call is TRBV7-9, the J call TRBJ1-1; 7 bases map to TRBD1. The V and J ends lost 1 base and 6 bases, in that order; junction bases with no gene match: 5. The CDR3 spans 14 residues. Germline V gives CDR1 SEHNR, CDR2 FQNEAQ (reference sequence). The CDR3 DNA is TGTGCCAGCAGCTTAGGGCTCAGGGGGGCTGAAGCTTTCTTT. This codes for CASSLGLRGAEAFF.

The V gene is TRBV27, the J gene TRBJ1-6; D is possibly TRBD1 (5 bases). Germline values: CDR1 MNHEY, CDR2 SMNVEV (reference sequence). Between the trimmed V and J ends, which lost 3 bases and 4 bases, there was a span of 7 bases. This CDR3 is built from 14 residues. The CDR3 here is CASSFRGYNSPLHF. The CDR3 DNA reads TGTGCCAGCAGTTTCCGGGGGTATAATTCACCCCTCCACTTT.

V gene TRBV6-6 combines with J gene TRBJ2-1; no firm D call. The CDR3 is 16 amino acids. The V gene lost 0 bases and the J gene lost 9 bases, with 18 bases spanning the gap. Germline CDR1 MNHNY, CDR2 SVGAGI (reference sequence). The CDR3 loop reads CASSYSSLGLSVEQFF. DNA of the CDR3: TGTGCCAGCAGTTACTCGAGTTTAGGTCTGAGCGTTGAGCAGTTCTTC.

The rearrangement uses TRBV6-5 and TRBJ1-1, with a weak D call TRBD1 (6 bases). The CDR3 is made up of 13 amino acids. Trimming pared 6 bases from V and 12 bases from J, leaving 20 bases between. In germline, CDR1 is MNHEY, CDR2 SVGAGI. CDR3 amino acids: CASRDSSGRLPFF. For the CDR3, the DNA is TGTGCCAGCAGGGACAGCTCAGGACGTCTCCCTTTCTTT.

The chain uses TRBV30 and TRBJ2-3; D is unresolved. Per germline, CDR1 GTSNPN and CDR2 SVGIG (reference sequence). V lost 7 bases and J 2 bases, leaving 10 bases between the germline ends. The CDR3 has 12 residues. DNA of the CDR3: TGTGCCTCTACTCTGAACACAGATACGCAGTATTTT. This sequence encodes CASTLNTDTQYF.

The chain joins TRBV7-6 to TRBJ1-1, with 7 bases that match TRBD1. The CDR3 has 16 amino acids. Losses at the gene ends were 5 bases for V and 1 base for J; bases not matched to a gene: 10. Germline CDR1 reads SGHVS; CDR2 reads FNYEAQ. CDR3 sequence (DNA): TGTGCCAGCAGCCGTTTGGGACAGAAGCAGAACACTGAAGCTTTCTTT. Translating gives CASSRLGQKQNTEAFF.

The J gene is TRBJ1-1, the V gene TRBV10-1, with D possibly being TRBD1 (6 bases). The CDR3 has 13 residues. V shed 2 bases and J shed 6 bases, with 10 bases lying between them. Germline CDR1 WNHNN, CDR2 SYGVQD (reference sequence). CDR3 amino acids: CASSEADRSEAFF. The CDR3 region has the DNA TGCGCCAGCAGTGAGGCCGACAGGTCTGAAGCTTTCTTT.

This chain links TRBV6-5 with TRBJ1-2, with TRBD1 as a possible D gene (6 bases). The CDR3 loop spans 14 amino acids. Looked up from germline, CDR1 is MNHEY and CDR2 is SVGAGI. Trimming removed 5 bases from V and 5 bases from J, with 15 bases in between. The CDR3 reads CASSPTGLRYGYTF. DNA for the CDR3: TGTGCCAGCAGTCCTACAGGGTTACGGTATGGCTACACCTTC.

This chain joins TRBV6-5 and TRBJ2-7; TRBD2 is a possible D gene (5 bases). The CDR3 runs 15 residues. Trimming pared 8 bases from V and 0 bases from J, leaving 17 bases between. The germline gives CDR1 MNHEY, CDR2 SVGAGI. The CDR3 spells CASRRNLALSYEQYF. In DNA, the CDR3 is TGTGCCAGCCGGCGGAACCTAGCCCTCTCCTACGAGCAGTACTTC.

The CDR3 sequence: CASSLVMEANTEAFF. The CDR3 DNA sequence: TGTGCCAGCAGCTTAGTGATGGAGGCGAACACTGAAGCTTTCTTT. The gene calls are TRBV7-9 and TRBJ1-1; D unresolved. The germline V gene encodes CDR1 SEHNR and CDR2 FQNEAQ (reference sequence). This CDR3 comprises 15 residues. Trimming pared 1 base from V and 1 base from J, leaving 10 bases between.

CDR3 nucleotides: TGTGCCAGCACCTCTAACCTGGGAGGGACAGGATGGGTGCAGTACTTC. It codes for CASTSNLGGTGWVQYF. The chain carries TRBV3-1 (or the pseudogene TRBV3-2) and TRBJ2-7, with a possible D match to TRBD1 (8 bases). CDR3 length: 16 residues. The V end lost 7 bases, the J end lost 9 bases, and 28 bases lay between the germline ends. Germline CDR1 and CDR2: LGHDT and YNNKEL (reference sequence).

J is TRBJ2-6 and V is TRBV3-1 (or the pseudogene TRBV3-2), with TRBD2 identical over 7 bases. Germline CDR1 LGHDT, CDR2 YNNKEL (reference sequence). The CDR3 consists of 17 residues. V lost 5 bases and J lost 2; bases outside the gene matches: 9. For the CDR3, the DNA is TGTGCCAGCAGCTTCTGGGGAGGGGAAACTGGGGCCAACGTCCTGACTTTC. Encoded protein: CASSFWGGETGANVLTF.

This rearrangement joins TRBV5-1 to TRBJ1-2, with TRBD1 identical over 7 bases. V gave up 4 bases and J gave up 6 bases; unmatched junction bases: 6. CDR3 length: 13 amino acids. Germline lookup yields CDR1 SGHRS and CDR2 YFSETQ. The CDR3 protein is CASSRDGQDGYTF. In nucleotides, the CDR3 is TGCGCCAGCAGCAGAGATGGACAGGATGGCTACACCTTC.

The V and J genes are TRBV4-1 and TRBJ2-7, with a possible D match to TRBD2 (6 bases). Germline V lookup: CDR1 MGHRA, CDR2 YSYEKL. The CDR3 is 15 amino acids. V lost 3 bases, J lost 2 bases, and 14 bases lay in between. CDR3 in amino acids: CASSQENGGAYEQYF. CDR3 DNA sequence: TGCGCCAGCAGCCAGGAAAACGGGGGAGCCTACGAGCAGTACTTC.

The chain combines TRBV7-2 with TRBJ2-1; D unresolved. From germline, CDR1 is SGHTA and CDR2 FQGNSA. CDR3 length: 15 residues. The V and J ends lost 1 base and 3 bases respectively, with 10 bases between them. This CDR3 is CASSLDDNRYNEQFF. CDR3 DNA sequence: TGTGCCAGCAGCTTAGACGACAACCGCTACAATGAGCAGTTCTTC.

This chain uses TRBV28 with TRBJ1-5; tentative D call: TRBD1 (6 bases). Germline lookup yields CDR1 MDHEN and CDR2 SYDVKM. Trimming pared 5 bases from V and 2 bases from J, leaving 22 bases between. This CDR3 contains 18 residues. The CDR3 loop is CASSVLGRGGQGNQPQHF. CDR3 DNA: TGTGCCAGCAGTGTACTAGGCAGGGGAGGGCAAGGCAATCAGCCCCAGCATTTT.

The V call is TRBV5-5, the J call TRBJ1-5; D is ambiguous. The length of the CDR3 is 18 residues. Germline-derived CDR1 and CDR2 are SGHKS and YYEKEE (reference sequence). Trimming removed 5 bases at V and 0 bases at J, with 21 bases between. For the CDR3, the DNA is TGTGCCAGCAGTAGAGACCTGGTCGCAGCGAATAGCAATCAGCCCCAGCATTTT. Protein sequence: CASSRDLVAANSNQPQHF.